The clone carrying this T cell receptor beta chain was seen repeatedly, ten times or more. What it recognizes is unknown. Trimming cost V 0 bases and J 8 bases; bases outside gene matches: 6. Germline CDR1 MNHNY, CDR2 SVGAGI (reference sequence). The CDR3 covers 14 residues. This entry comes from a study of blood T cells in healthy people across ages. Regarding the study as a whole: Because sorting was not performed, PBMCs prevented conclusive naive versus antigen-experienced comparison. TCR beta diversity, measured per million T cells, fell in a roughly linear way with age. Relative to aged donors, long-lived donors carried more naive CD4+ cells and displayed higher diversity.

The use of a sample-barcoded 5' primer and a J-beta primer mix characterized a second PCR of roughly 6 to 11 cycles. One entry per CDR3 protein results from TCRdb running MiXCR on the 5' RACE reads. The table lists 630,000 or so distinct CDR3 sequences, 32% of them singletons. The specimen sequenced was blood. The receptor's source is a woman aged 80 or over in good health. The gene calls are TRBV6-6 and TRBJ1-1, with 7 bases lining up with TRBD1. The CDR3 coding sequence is TGTGCCAGCAGTTACTCGGACAGGAGTAAAGAAGCTTTCTTT. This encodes CASSYSDRSKEAFF.